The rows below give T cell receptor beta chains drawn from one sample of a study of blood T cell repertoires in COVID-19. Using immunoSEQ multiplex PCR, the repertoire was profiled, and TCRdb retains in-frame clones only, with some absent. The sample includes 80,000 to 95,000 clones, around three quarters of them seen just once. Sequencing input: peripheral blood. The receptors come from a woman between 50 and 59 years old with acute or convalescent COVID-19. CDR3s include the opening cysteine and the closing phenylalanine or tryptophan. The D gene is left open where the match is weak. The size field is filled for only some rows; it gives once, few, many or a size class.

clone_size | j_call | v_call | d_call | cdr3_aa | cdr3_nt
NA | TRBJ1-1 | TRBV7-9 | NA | CASSLQGPNTEAFF | TGTGCCAGCAGCTTGCAGGGTCCGAACACTGAAGCTTTCTTT
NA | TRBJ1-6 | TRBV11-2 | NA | CASSLEPGSNSPLHF | TGTGCCAGCAGCTTAGAACCGGGTTCTAATTCACCCCTCCACTTT
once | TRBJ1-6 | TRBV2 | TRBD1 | CASSERGRGSYNSPLHF | TGTGCCAGCAGTGAACGTGGCAGGGGGTCGTATAATTCACCCCTCCACTTT
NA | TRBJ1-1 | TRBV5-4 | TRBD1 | CASSRGGQGNTEAFF | TGTGCCAGCAGCCGGGGGGGACAGGGGAACACTGAAGCTTTCTTT
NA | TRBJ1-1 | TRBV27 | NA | CASSLEDANTEAFF | TGTGCCAGCAGTTTGGAGGACGCGAACACTGAAGCTTTCTTT
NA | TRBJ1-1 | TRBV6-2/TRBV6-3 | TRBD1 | CASSPRGGSTEAFF | TGTGCCAGCAGCCCACGAGGGGGCAGCACTGAAGCTTTCTTT
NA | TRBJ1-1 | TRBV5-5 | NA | CASNEIPLNTEAFF | TGTGCCAGCAACGAGATCCCATTGAACACTGAAGCTTTCTTT
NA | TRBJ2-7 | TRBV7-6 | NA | CASSLESAGHGYEQYF | TGTGCCAGCAGCTTAGAGTCTGCGGGCCATGGCTACGAGCAGTACTTC
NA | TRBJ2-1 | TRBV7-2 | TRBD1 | CASSSLGQGAKNEQFF | TGTGCCAGCAGCTCCCTTGGACAGGGGGCAAAGAATGAGCAGTTCTTC
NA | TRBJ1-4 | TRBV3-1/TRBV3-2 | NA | CASSPTVGASAREKLFF | TGTGCCAGCAGCCCTACCGTGGGTGCGAGCGCAAGGGAAAAACTGTTTTTT
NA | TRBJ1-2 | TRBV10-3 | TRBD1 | CAIRDRGNGYTF | TGTGCCATCCGGGACAGGGGAAATGGCTACACCTTC
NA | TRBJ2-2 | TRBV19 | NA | CASSIGQGIAGELFF | TGTGCCAGTAGTATCGGGCAGGGTATCGCCGGGGAGCTGTTTTTT
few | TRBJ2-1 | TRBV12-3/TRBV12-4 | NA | CASSFRTSDEQFF | TGTGCCAGCAGTTTTCGGACAAGCGATGAGCAGTTCTTC
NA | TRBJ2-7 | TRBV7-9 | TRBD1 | CASSLRRQGAGEQYF | TGTGCCAGCAGCTTACGAAGGCAGGGGGCTGGTGAGCAGTACTTC
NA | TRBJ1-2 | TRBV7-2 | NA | CASSLGPTGAITNYGYTF | TGTGCCAGCAGCTTAGGACCAACAGGTGCGATCACTAACTATGGCTACACCTTC
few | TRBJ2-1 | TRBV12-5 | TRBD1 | CASGFTPDRVYNEQFF | TGTGCTAGTGGTTTTACTCCTGACAGGGTATACAATGAGCAGTTCTTC
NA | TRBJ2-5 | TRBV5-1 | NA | CASSLGQKETQYF | TGCGCCAGCAGCTTGGGACAGAAAGAGACCCAGTACTTC
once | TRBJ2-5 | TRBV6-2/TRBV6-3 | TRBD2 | CASSFRLGGEETQYF | TGTGCCAGCAGCTTCCGTTTGGGGGGGGAAGAGACCCAGTACTTC
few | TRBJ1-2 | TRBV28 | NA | CASSPRTAPRFDYGYTF | TGTGCCAGCAGTCCACGGACAGCCCCCCGCTTTGACTATGGCTACACCTTC
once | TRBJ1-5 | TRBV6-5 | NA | CASSPRGGLNQPQHF | TGTGCCAGCAGCCCCCGTGGAGGGCTCAATCAGCCCCAGCATTTT
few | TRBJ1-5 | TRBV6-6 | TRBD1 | CASSLHGTVGGSNQPQHF | TGTGCCAGCAGTCTTCACGGGACAGTTGGAGGAAGCAATCAGCCCCAGCATTTT
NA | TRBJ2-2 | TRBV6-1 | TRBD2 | CASSEQGGINTGELFF | TGTGCCAGCAGTGAGCAGGGAGGGATCAACACCGGGGAGCTGTTTTTT
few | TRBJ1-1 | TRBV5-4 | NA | CASTSEITNTEAFF | TGTGCCAGCACCTCGGAGATAACGAACACTGAAGCTTTCTTT
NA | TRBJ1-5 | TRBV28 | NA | CASTRIGGNQPQHF | TGTGCCAGCACCAGGATCGGGGGCAATCAGCCCCAGCATTTT
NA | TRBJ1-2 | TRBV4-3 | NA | CASSQDRANYGYTF | TGCGCCAGCAGCCAAGATAGAGCTAACTATGGCTACACCTTC
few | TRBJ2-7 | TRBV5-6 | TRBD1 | CASSFTHRGYEQYF | TGTGCCAGCAGCTTTACTCACAGGGGCTACGAGCAGTACTTC
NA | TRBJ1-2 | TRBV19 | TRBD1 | CASTLGQGTNYGYTF | TGTGCCAGTACCTTGGGACAGGGTACTAACTATGGCTACACCTTC
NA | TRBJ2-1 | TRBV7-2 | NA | CASSFFGDYNEQFF | TGTGCCAGCAGCTTTTTCGGGGACTACAATGAGCAGTTCTTC
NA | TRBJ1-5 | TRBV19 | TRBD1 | CASSPGGTGGHQPQHF | TGTGCCAGTAGTCCCGGGGGGACAGGGGGCCATCAGCCCCAGCATTTT
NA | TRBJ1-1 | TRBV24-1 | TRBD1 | CATSGRGRNTEAFF | TGTGCCACCAGTGGTAGGGGGCGGAACACTGAAGCTTTCTTT
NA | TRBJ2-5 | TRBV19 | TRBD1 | CASSINGQGAPGGESTQYF | TGTGCCAGTAGTATTAATGGACAGGGGGCGCCGGGAGGAGAGTCGACCCAGTACTTC
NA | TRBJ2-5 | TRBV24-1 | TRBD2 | CATSPAGGPVETQYF | TGTGCCACCAGTCCGGCGGGGGGGCCTGTGGAGACCCAGTACTTC
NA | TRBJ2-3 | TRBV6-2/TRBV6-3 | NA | CASSYSTVADTQYF | TGTGCCAGCAGTTACTCCACAGTCGCAGATACGCAGTATTTT
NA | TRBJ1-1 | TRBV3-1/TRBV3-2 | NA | CASSPANRVLNTEAFF | TGTGCCAGCAGCCCCGCCAATCGGGTCTTGAACACTGAAGCTTTCTTT
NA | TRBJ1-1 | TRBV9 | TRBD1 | CASSVVGTGEAFF | TGTGCCAGCAGCGTAGTTGGGACAGGTGAAGCTTTCTTT
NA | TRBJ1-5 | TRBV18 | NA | CASSIQVREQPQHF | TGTGCCAGCTCAATACAGGTCCGAGAACAGCCCCAGCATTTT
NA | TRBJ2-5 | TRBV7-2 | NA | CASRRQETQYF | TGTGCCAGCAGGAGACAAGAGACCCAGTACTTC
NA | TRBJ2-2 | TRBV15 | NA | CATRADRGPYTGELFF | TGTGCCACCAGGGCGGACCGAGGGCCCTACACCGGGGAGCTGTTTTTT
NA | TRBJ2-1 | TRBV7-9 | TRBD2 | CAIRVGAGKISNEQFF | TGTGCCATCCGGGTGGGAGCGGGGAAAATCTCCAATGAGCAGTTCTTC
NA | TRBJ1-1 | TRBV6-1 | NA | CASSERAGWTEAFF | TGTGCCAGCAGTGAAAGGGCAGGGTGGACTGAAGCTTTCTTT